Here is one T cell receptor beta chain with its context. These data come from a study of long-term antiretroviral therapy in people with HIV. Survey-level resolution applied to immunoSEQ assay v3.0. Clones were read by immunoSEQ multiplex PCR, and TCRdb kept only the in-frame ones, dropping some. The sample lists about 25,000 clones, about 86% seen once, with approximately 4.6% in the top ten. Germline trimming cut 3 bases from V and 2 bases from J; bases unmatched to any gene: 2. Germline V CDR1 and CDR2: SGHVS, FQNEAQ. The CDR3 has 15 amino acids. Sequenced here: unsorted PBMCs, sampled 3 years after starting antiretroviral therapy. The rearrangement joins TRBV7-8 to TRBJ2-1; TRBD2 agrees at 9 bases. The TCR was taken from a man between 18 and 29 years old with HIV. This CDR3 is CASSLGGGAYNEQFF. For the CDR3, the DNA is TGTGCCAGCAGCTTGGGCGGGGGGGCCTACAATGAGCAGTTCTTC. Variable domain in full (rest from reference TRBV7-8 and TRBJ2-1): GAGVSQSPRYKVAKRGQDVALRCDPISGHVSLFWYQQALGQGPEFLTYFQNEAQLDKSGLPSDRFFAERPEGSVSTLKIQRTQQEDSAVYLCASSLGGGAYNEQFFGPGTRLTVL.